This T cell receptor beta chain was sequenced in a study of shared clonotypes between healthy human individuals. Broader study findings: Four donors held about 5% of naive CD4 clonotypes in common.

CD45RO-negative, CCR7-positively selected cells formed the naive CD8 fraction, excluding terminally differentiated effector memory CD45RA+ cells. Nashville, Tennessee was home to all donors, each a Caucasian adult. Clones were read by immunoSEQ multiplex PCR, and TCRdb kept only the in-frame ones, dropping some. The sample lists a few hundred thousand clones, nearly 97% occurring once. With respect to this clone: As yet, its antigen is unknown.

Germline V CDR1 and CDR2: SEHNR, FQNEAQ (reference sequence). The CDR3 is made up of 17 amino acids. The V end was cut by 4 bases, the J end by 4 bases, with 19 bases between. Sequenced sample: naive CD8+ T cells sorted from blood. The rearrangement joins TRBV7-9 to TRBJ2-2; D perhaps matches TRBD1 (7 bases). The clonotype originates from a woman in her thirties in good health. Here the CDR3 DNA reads TGTGCCAGCAGCTCACGATCGACAGGGAGGTTCACCGGGGAGCTGTTTTTT. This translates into CASSSRSTGRFTGELFF.